Listed below are T cell receptor beta chains from one sample, sequenced in a study of cytomegalovirus exposure and HLA in healthy donors. The data were produced by immunoSEQ multiplex PCR, yet TCRdb's version contains in-frame clones alone and is incomplete. The data show 100,000 to 150,000 clones, 70% to 85% seen once. The material sequenced was PBMCs. The receptors were sampled from a woman between 35 and 50 years old in good health and CMV-seropositive. The CDR3 runs from the conserved cysteine through the conserved F or W. The order of the fields is D gene, J gene, clone size, V gene, CDR3 protein, CDR3 DNA. The D gene is left open where the match is weak. Expanded clones get a size class; other rows say once, few or many, or leave the size out.

d_call: .
j_call: TRBJ2-5
clone_size: .
v_call: TRBV4-1
cdr3_aa: CASSQFPRGQETQYF
cdr3_nt: TGCGCCAGCAGCCAATTCCCCCGGGGTCAAGAGACCCAGTACTTC

d_call: .
j_call: TRBJ1-4
clone_size: .
v_call: TRBV11-2
cdr3_aa: CASSRGGFGEKLFF
cdr3_nt: TGTGCCAGCAGCCGAGGAGGGTTTGGGGAAAAACTGTTTTTT

d_call: .
j_call: TRBJ2-2
clone_size: once
v_call: TRBV30
cdr3_aa: CAWSWGQSTGELFF
cdr3_nt: TGTGCCTGGTCCTGGGGGCAGAGCACCGGGGAGCTGTTTTTT

d_call: .
j_call: TRBJ2-7
clone_size: .
v_call: TRBV28
cdr3_aa: CASRRGRGSSYEQYF
cdr3_nt: TGTGCCAGCAGACGAGGACGGGGTAGCTCCTACGAGCAGTACTTC

d_call: .
j_call: TRBJ1-1
clone_size: once
v_call: TRBV5-4
cdr3_aa: CASSLGGGWGTEAFF
cdr3_nt: TGTGCCAGCAGCTTGGGGGGGGGATGGGGCACTGAAGCTTTCTTT

d_call: .
j_call: TRBJ1-1
clone_size: .
v_call: TRBV27
cdr3_aa: CASSLPGSTEAFF
cdr3_nt: TGTGCCAGCAGTTTGCCTGGGAGCACTGAAGCTTTCTTT

d_call: TRBD1
j_call: TRBJ1-3
clone_size: .
v_call: TRBV19
cdr3_aa: CASNRGEGNTIYF
cdr3_nt: TGTGCCAGTAACAGGGGGGAAGGAAACACCATATATTTT

d_call: TRBD2
j_call: TRBJ2-7
clone_size: .
v_call: TRBV19
cdr3_aa: CASSIPGGEQYF
cdr3_nt: TGTGCCAGTAGTATCCCGGGGGGCGAGCAGTACTTC

d_call: TRBD1
j_call: TRBJ1-2
clone_size: .
v_call: TRBV9
cdr3_aa: CASSDTGDLGGYTF
cdr3_nt: TGTGCCAGCAGTGATACAGGGGACCTCGGTGGCTACACCTTC

d_call: TRBD1
j_call: TRBJ2-1
clone_size: .
v_call: TRBV5-1
cdr3_aa: CASSWGYRGQFF
cdr3_nt: TGCGCCAGCAGCTGGGGGTACAGGGGGCAGTTCTTC

d_call: TRBD1
j_call: TRBJ2-7
clone_size: .
v_call: TRBV29-1
cdr3_aa: CSVEPRQGYEQYF
cdr3_nt: TGCAGCGTCGAGCCCCGACAGGGTTACGAGCAGTACTTC

d_call: .
j_call: TRBJ1-1
clone_size: .
v_call: TRBV6-1
cdr3_aa: CASSVSLNTNTEAFF
cdr3_nt: TGTGCCAGCAGTGTCTCACTGAATACGAACACTGAAGCTTTCTTT

d_call: TRBD2
j_call: TRBJ2-1
clone_size: .
v_call: TRBV29-1
cdr3_aa: CSVEEVAGLAYNEQFF
cdr3_nt: TGCAGCGTTGAAGAAGTAGCGGGACTAGCCTACAATGAGCAGTTCTTC

d_call: .
j_call: TRBJ1-3
clone_size: .
v_call: TRBV28
cdr3_aa: CASSLGRGNTIYF
cdr3_nt: TGTGCCAGCAGTTTGGGCAGAGGAAACACCATATATTTT

d_call: .
j_call: TRBJ2-7
clone_size: few
v_call: TRBV28
cdr3_aa: CASSLPIQGIRYEQYF
cdr3_nt: TGTGCCAGCAGTTTACCCATCCAGGGTATCCGATACGAGCAGTACTTC

d_call: TRBD2
j_call: TRBJ2-7
clone_size: .
v_call: TRBV7-9
cdr3_aa: CASSFGGSRYEQYF
cdr3_nt: TGTGCCAGCAGCTTTGGCGGGAGTAGGTACGAGCAGTACTTC

d_call: .
j_call: TRBJ1-2
clone_size: .
v_call: TRBV5-6
cdr3_aa: CASSLEDYLGGYTF
cdr3_nt: TGTGCCAGCAGCTTGGAAGACTACCTGGGTGGCTACACCTTC

d_call: TRBD1
j_call: TRBJ1-2
clone_size: .
v_call: TRBV30
cdr3_aa: CACLPEGAGYGYTF
cdr3_nt: TGTGCCTGTCTTCCGGAGGGGGCCGGCTATGGCTACACCTTC

d_call: .
j_call: TRBJ2-4
clone_size: .
v_call: TRBV27
cdr3_aa: CASTGVGKNIQYF
cdr3_nt: TGTGCCAGCACGGGGGTAGGCAAAAACATTCAGTACTTC

d_call: .
j_call: TRBJ2-2
clone_size: few
v_call: TRBV13
cdr3_aa: CASSLVAGLNTGELFF
cdr3_nt: TGTGCCAGCAGCTTAGTAGCAGGGCTTAACACCGGGGAGCTGTTTTTT

d_call: .
j_call: TRBJ1-4
clone_size: .
v_call: TRBV6-5
cdr3_aa: CASTDGQGGEKLFF
cdr3_nt: TGTGCCAGCACCGACGGGCAGGGTGGTGAAAAACTGTTTTTT

d_call: .
j_call: TRBJ1-2
clone_size: .
v_call: TRBV6-1
cdr3_aa: CASSRGTNYGYTF
cdr3_nt: TGTGCCAGCAGTCGGGGGACTAACTATGGCTACACCTTC

d_call: TRBD1
j_call: TRBJ1-5
clone_size: .
v_call: TRBV29-1
cdr3_aa: CSGGQGANQPQHF
cdr3_nt: TGCAGCGGGGGACAGGGGGCTAACCAGCCCCAGCATTTT

d_call: TRBD1
j_call: TRBJ2-1
clone_size: .
v_call: TRBV27
cdr3_aa: CASSFGQGKFF
cdr3_nt: TGTGCCAGCAGTTTTGGACAGGGGAAGTTCTTC

d_call: .
j_call: TRBJ2-3
clone_size: .
v_call: TRBV29-1
cdr3_aa: CSATTIDTQYF
cdr3_nt: TGCAGCGCCACCACTATAGATACGCAGTATTTT

d_call: TRBD2
j_call: TRBJ2-3
clone_size: .
v_call: TRBV5-4
cdr3_aa: CASTPDGGLAPPSRTDTQYF
cdr3_nt: TGTGCCAGCACTCCCGACGGGGGACTAGCGCCACCCAGCCGGACAGATACGCAGTATTTT

d_call: TRBD1
j_call: TRBJ2-1
clone_size: .
v_call: TRBV4-2
cdr3_aa: CASSQEGRQGANEQFF
cdr3_nt: TGTGCCAGCAGCCAAGAAGGGAGACAGGGAGCAAATGAGCAGTTCTTC

d_call: TRBD2
j_call: TRBJ2-7
clone_size: .
v_call: TRBV5-4
cdr3_aa: CASSLVTSSEQYF
cdr3_nt: TGTGCCAGCAGCTTGGTGACTAGCTCCGAGCAGTACTTC

d_call: .
j_call: TRBJ2-1
clone_size: .
v_call: TRBV10-3
cdr3_aa: CAISDSQRVGNEQFF
cdr3_nt: TGTGCCATCAGTGATAGTCAGCGGGTGGGGAATGAGCAGTTCTTC

d_call: .
j_call: TRBJ2-6
clone_size: .
v_call: TRBV30
cdr3_aa: CAWSGGSGANVLTF
cdr3_nt: TGTGCCTGGAGTGGAGGCTCTGGGGCCAACGTCCTGACTTTC

d_call: TRBD1
j_call: TRBJ2-7
clone_size: once
v_call: TRBV6-5
cdr3_aa: CASSYSGQGGEQYF
cdr3_nt: TGTGCCAGCAGTTACTCGGGACAGGGAGGCGAGCAGTACTTC

d_call: .
j_call: TRBJ2-1
clone_size: .
v_call: TRBV19
cdr3_aa: CASSNGSSYNEQFF
cdr3_nt: TGTGCCAGTAGTAACGGGAGCTCCTACAATGAGCAGTTCTTC

d_call: .
j_call: TRBJ1-2
clone_size: few
v_call: TRBV18
cdr3_aa: CASSQSGAGYGYTF
cdr3_nt: TGTGCCAGCTCACAAAGCGGGGCCGGCTATGGCTACACCTTC

d_call: TRBD2
j_call: TRBJ2-3
clone_size: .
v_call: TRBV4-1
cdr3_aa: CASSLFSGRGGADTQYF
cdr3_nt: TGCGCCAGCAGCCTTTTTAGCGGGAGGGGGGGGGCAGATACGCAGTATTTT

d_call: TRBD2
j_call: TRBJ2-5
clone_size: .
v_call: TRBV11-2
cdr3_aa: CASSPGLAGEYQETQYF
cdr3_nt: TGTGCCAGCAGCCCGGGACTAGCGGGAGAGTACCAAGAGACCCAGTACTTC

d_call: TRBD2
j_call: TRBJ2-1
clone_size: .
v_call: TRBV9
cdr3_aa: CASSVQLAGGNEQFF
cdr3_nt: TGTGCCAGCAGCGTACAGTTAGCGGGAGGCAATGAGCAGTTCTTC

d_call: .
j_call: TRBJ2-7
clone_size: .
v_call: TRBV18
cdr3_aa: CASSSRLKTYEQYF
cdr3_nt: TGTGCCAGCTCATCAAGACTTAAAACCTACGAGCAGTACTTC

d_call: TRBD1
j_call: TRBJ2-2
clone_size: .
v_call: TRBV19
cdr3_aa: CASNRGQGSGGGTGELFF
cdr3_nt: TGTGCCAGTAATAGGGGACAGGGGTCGGGAGGCGGCACCGGGGAGCTGTTTTTT

d_call: TRBD1
j_call: TRBJ2-7
clone_size: .
v_call: TRBV7-6
cdr3_aa: CASSTIFDRGISYEQYF
cdr3_nt: TGTGCCAGCAGCACAATATTCGACAGGGGGATTTCCTACGAGCAGTACTTC

d_call: .
j_call: TRBJ2-7
clone_size: .
v_call: TRBV30
cdr3_aa: CAGGGEPYEQYF
cdr3_nt: TGTGCCGGGGGTGGGGAGCCCTACGAGCAGTACTTC

d_call: .
j_call: TRBJ1-2
clone_size: once
v_call: TRBV12-1
cdr3_aa: CASTTLGALGYGYTF
cdr3_nt: TGTGCCAGCACCACTCTGGGGGCCTTAGGGTATGGCTACACCTTC

d_call: .
j_call: TRBJ2-5
clone_size: .
v_call: TRBV28
cdr3_aa: CASSLGRNQETQYF
cdr3_nt: TGTGCCAGCAGTTTGGGGCGGAACCAAGAGACCCAGTACTTC

d_call: .
j_call: TRBJ2-1
clone_size: few
v_call: TRBV7-9
cdr3_aa: CASSFLTHPGDEQFF
cdr3_nt: TGTGCCAGCAGCTTTTTAACCCACCCGGGGGATGAGCAGTTCTTC

d_call: TRBD1
j_call: TRBJ1-1
clone_size: .
v_call: TRBV2
cdr3_aa: CASLGDSSNTEAFF
cdr3_nt: TGTGCCAGCCTGGGGGACAGTTCGAACACTGAAGCTTTCTTT

d_call: .
j_call: TRBJ2-5
clone_size: .
v_call: TRBV28
cdr3_aa: CASTSFQDRGTQYF
cdr3_nt: TGTGCCAGCACCTCCTTCCAGGACCGGGGGACCCAGTACTTC

d_call: .
j_call: TRBJ2-7
clone_size: .
v_call: TRBV5-4
cdr3_aa: CASSLTTGGQYF
cdr3_nt: TGTGCCAGCAGCTTGACGACAGGCGGGCAGTACTTC

d_call: .
j_call: TRBJ1-3
clone_size: few
v_call: TRBV6-5
cdr3_aa: CASSFLGRGNTIYF
cdr3_nt: TGTGCCAGCAGTTTCCTAGGTCGGGGAAACACCATATATTTT

d_call: .
j_call: TRBJ1-1
clone_size: .
v_call: TRBV27
cdr3_aa: CASSFGDTEAFF
cdr3_nt: TGTGCCAGCAGTTTCGGGGACACTGAAGCTTTCTTT